This T cell receptor (beta chain) was obtained from a study of cytomegalovirus exposure and HLA in healthy donors. Across the whole study: Out of fewer than 500 genotyped donors, approximately 84% belonged to the Caucasian-associated ancestry cluster.

A multiplex PCR was run with 60 Vbeta primers and 13 Jbeta primers. The repertoire was sequenced with immunoSEQ multiplex PCR; TCRdb's copy has only in-frame clones and lacks some. The sample lists around 100,000 clones, roughly 66% occurring once. General study findings and limits: Three CMV-associated chains proved CMV antigen-specific in vitro. A prior analysis recorded that most TCR beta V segments were productive about 87% or about 30% of the time.

Regarding this clone: Its antigen is as yet unknown.

This receptor was identified in a man aged 30 to 45 in good health and CMV-seronegative. Sequenced material: PBMCs.

CDR3 sequence reads: CASTRQGAYTGELFF. CDR3 DNA sequence: TGTGCCAGTACCAGACAGGGGGCCTACACCGGGGAGCTGTTTTTT. V and J are TRBV19 and TRBJ2-2, with 10 nucleotides matching TRBD1. V dropped 7 bases and J dropped 3; count of bases not matched to a gene: 5. This CDR3 has 15 amino acids. In germline, CDR1 is LNHDA, CDR2 SQIVND (reference sequence).